This TCR beta chain was sequenced in a study of OX40 agonist ivuxolimab in advanced cancers. Study details: Patients were infused with ivuxolimab every 2 weeks at 0.01 to 10 mg/kg.

Blood got drawn at baseline, again on cycle 4 day 1, and then on cycle 7 day 1. Some clones are missing from TCRdb's copy, which holds only in-frame ones; the method was immunoSEQ multiplex PCR. The sample has roughly 47,000 clones, approximately 88% seen once; the top ten hold about an eighth. In germline, CDR1 is MGHRA, CDR2 YSYEKL. V shed 1 base, J shed 8 bases, and the junction held 9 bases outside the gene matches. The CDR3 is 16 residues long. The TCR sequence derives from an adult with an advanced solid tumor such as melanoma, head and neck, liver or kidney cancer. The rearrangement uses TRBV4-1 and TRBJ2-1, with TRBD2 matching 9 bases. Material: CD4+ or CD8+ T cells sorted from blood, obtained in a trial of the OX40 agonist ivuxolimab. DNA for the CDR3: TGCGCCAGCAGCCAAGTTGGAGCGGGAGGTATTTATGAGCAGTTCTTC. Translating gives CASSQVGAGGIYEQFF.